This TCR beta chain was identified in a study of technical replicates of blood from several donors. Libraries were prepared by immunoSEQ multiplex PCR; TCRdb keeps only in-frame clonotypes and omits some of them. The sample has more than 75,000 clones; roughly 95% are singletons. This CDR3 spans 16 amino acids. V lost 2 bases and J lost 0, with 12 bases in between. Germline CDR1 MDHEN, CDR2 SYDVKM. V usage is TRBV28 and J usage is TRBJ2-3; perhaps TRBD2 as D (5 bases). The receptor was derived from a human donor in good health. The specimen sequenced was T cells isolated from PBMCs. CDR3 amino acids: CASSLIGRTSTDTQYF. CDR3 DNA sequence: TGTGCCAGCAGTTTAATCGGTAGGACTAGCACAGATACGCAGTATTTT. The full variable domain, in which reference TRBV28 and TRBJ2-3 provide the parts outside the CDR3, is DVKVTQSSRYLVKRTGEKVFLECVQDMDHENMFWYRQDPGLGLRLIYFSYDVKMKEKGDIPEGYSVSREKKERFSLILESASTNQTSMYLCASSLIGRTSTDTQYFGPGTRLTVL.